The 2 T cell receptor beta chains below were found in one sample sequenced in a study of control samples from healthy donors and cancer patients. TCRdb's copy holds only in-frame clones and misses some; the assay was immunoSEQ multiplex PCR. This sample carries approximately 130,000 clones, around nine tenths of them seen once, and the ten largest clones take around an eighth. The sequenced material came from blood. The receptors stem from a young man in good health.

The chain carries TRBV10-2 and TRBJ2-2, with TRBD1 matching 7 bases. The CDR3 contains 15 residues. CDR1 and CDR2 from the germline V gene are WSHSY and SAAADI. Trimming at V came to 5 bases and at J to 0 bases, leaving 3 bases not matched to a gene. The CDR3 loop reads CASSRQGSNTGELFF. The CDR3 DNA is TGCGCCAGCAGTCGACAGGGCTCGAACACCGGGGAGCTGTTTTTT.

The rearrangement uses TRBV29-1 and TRBJ1-1; possible D gene TRBD1, 5 bases. The ends were cut back, 4 bases at V and 2 bases at J, with 14 bases in the middle. CDR3 length: 14 amino acids. Looked up from germline, CDR1 is SQVTM and CDR2 is ANQGSEA. The CDR3 loop is CSVVNWGRNTEAFF. The CDR3 DNA reads TGCAGCGTTGTTAACTGGGGCCGAAACACTGAAGCTTTCTTT.